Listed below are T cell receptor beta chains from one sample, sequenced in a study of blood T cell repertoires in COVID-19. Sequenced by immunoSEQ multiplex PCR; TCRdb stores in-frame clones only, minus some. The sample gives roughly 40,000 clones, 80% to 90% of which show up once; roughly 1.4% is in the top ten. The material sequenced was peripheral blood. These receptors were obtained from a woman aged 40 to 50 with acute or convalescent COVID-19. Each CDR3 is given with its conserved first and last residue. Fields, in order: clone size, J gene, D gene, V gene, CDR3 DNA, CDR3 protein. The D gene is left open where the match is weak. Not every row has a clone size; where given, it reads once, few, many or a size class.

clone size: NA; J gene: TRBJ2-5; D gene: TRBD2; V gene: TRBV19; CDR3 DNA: TGTGCCAGTAGTATTTTAGCGGGAGATTTAGGAGAGACCCAGTACTTC; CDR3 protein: CASSILAGDLGETQYF
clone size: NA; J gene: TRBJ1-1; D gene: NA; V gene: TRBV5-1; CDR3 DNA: TGCGCCAGCAGCTTGGCCGGGGGTTTTACAAGAGAGATGAACACTGAAGCTTTCTTT; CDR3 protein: CASSLAGGFTREMNTEAFF
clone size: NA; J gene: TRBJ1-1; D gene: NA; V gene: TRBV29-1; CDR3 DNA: TGCCATGCAGCGAGTCCCCATAAGCTGAACACTGAAGCTTTCTTT; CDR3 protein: CHAASPHKLNTEAFF
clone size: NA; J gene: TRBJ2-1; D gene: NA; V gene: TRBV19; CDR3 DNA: TGTGCCACCCAGACAGGGACTCGTAGGAATGAGCAGTTCTTC; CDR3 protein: CATQTGTRRNEQFF
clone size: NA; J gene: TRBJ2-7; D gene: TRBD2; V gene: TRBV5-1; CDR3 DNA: TGCGCCAGCAGCCCGGCGGGAGCTGGGTCCTACGAGCAGTACTTC; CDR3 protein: CASSPAGAGSYEQYF
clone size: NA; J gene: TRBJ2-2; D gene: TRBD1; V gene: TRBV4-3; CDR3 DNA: TGCGCCAGCAGCCAAGAACCGGGACAGGGTCATGGCGGGGAGCTGTTTTTT; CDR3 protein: CASSQEPGQGHGGELFF
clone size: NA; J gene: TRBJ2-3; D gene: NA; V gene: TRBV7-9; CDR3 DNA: TGTGCCAGCAGCCCCCGGACGGGGGCAGATACGCAGTATTTT; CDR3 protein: CASSPRTGADTQYF
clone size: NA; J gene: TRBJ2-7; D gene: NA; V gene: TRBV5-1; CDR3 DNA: TGCGCCAGCAGCACGGACACCAACCCCTCCTACGAGCAGTACTTC; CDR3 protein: CASSTDTNPSYEQYF
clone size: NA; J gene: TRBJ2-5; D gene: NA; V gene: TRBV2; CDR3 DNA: TGTGCCAGCACCCTGTCTAGCGTGGAGACCCAGTACTTC; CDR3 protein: CASTLSSVETQYF
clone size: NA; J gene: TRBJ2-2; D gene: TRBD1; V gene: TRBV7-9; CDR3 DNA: TGTGCCAGCAGCTTCTCGACAGGGGGCACCGGGGAGCTGTTTTTT; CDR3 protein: CASSFSTGGTGELFF
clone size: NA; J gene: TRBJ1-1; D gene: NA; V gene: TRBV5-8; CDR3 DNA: TGTGCCAGCAGCCGGAGAGGAGCTACCACTGAAGCTTTCTTT; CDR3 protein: CASSRRGATTEAFF
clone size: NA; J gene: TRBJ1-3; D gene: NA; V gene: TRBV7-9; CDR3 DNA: TGTGCCAGCAGCTTACAGGGCTCTGGAAACACCATATATTTT; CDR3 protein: CASSLQGSGNTIYF
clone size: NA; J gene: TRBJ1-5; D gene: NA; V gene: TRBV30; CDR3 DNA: TGTGCCTGGAGGCCAGGGCAAGATCAGCCCCAGCATTTT; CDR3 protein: CAWRPGQDQPQHF
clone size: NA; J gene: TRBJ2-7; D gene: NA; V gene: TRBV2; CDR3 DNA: TGTGCCAGCACGGGAGTCTACGAGCAGTACTTC; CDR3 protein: CASTGVYEQYF
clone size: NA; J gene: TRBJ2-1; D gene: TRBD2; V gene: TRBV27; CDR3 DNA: TGTGCCAGCAGTTTGGGGACTAGCGGGAGAAATGAGCAGTTCTTC; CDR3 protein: CASSLGTSGRNEQFF
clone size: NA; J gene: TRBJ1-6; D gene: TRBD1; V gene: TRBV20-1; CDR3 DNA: TGCAGTGCTAGTAAAGGACAGGGGGATAATTCACCCCTCCACTTT; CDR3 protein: CSASKGQGDNSPLHF
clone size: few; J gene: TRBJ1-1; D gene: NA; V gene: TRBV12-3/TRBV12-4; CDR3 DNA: TGTGCCAGCAGTTTCGAGGAAGCTTTCTTT; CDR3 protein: CASSFEEAFF
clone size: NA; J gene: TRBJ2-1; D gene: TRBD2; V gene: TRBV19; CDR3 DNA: TGTGCCAGTACCCTGGGGGGGACTAGCGGGACTAATGAGCAGTTCTTC; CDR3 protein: CASTLGGTSGTNEQFF
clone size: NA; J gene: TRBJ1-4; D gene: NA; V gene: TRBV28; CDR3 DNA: TGTGCCAGCAGTCTCGGGTCTCTCCAAATCTTTTTT; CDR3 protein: CASSLGSLQIFF
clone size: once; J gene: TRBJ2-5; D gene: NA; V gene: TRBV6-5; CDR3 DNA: TGTGCCAGCATCCCCAGGGTTGGGCAAGAGACCCAGTACTTC; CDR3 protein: CASIPRVGQETQYF
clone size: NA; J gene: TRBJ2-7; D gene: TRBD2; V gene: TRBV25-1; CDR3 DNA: TGTGCCAGCAACTTCGGGGGGGATTACGAGCAGTACTTC; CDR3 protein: CASNFGGDYEQYF
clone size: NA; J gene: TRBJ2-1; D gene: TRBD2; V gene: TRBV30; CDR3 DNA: TGTGCCTGGAGCGGACTAGCCCTCAATGAGCAGTTCTTC; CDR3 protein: CAWSGLALNEQFF
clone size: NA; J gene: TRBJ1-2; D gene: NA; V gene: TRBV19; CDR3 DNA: TGTGCCAGTAGTACAGGGGTCGTCCCCTATGGCTACACCTTC; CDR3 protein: CASSTGVVPYGYTF
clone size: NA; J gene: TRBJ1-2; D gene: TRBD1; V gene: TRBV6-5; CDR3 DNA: TGTGCCACCCAGGGGGCTAACTATGGCTACACCTTC; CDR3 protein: CATQGANYGYTF
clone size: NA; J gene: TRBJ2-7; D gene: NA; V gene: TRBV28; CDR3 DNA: TGTGCCAGCAGTTTGCCCTCAGGGACCTACGAGCAGTACTTC; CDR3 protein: CASSLPSGTYEQYF
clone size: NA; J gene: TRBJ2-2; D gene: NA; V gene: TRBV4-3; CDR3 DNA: TGCGCCAGCAGCCAAGATCTCGGGGCGAACACCGGGGAGCTGTTTTTT; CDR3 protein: CASSQDLGANTGELFF
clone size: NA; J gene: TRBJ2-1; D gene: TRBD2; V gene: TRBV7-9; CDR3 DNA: TGTGCCAGCAGCTTAGCCAGTCGGGGGGGCTCCTACAATGAGCAGTTCTTC; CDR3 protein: CASSLASRGGSYNEQFF
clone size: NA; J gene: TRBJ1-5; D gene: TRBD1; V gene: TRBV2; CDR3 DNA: TGTGCCAGCAGGCTACAGGGGGAACATCAGCCCCAGCATTTT; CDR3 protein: CASRLQGEHQPQHF
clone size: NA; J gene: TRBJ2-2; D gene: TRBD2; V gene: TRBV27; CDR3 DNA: TGTGCCAGCAGTCCAAGACTAGCGGGAGGGCCTGGCGGGGAGCTGTTTTTT; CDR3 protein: CASSPRLAGGPGGELFF
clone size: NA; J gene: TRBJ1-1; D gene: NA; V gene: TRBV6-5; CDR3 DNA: TGTGCCAGCAGCCCCCTGTGGGGGAGGCACACTGAAGCTTTCTTT; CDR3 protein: CASSPLWGRHTEAFF
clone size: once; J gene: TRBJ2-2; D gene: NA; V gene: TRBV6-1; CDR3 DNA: TGTGCCAGCAGTGAACTGGCTAGCTGGGACGGGGAGCTGTTTTTT; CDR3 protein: CASSELASWDGELFF
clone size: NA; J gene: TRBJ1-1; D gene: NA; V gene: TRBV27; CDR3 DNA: TGTGCCAGCAGTTTATTGGCAGGGCGCGTCGACACTGAAGCTTTCTTT; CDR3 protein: CASSLLAGRVDTEAFF
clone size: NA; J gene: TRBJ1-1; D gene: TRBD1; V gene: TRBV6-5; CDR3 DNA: TGTGCCAGCAAAAGAGGGGACAGGGTGGCCACTGAAGCTTTCTTT; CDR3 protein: CASKRGDRVATEAFF
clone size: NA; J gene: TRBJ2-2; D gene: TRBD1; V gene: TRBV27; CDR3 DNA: TGTGCCAGCAGGTCTCAGGGGGCGCTCACCGGGGAGCTGTTTTTT; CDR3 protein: CASRSQGALTGELFF
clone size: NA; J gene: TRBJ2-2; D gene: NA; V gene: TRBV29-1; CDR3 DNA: TGCAGCGTTGAAGCGCAGTACACCGGGGAGCTGTTTTTT; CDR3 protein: CSVEAQYTGELFF
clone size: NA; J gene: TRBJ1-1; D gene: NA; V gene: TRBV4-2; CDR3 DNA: TGTGCCAGCAGCCAAGATTTGGGGACACCGAACACTGAAGCTTTCTTT; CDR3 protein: CASSQDLGTPNTEAFF
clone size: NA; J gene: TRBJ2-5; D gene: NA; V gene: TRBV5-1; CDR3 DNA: TGCGCCAGCAGCTTGGCCCGGGGACTTACGTACCAAGAGACCCAGTACTTC; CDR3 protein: CASSLARGLTYQETQYF
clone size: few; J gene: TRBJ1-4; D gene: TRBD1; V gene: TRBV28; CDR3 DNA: TGTGCCAGCAGGGGGACAGGGATTGACAAACTGTTTTTT; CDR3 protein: CASRGTGIDKLFF
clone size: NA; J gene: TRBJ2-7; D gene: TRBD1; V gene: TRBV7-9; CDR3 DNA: TGTGCCAGCAGCCCCGACAGGGGGTTTTCCGAGCAGTACTTC; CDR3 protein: CASSPDRGFSEQYF
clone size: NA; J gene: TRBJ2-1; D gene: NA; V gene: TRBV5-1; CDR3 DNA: TGCGCCAGCAGCTTCTCGGTAATCCGGGGTTATGACACCAATGAGCAGTTCTTC; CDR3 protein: CASSFSVIRGYDTNEQFF
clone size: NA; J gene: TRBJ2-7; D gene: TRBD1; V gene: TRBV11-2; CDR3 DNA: TGTGCCAGCAGCCAAAATTGGGGACAGGTGGTTAAGATAAGGTACGAGCAGTACTTC; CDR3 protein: CASSQNWGQVVKIRYEQYF
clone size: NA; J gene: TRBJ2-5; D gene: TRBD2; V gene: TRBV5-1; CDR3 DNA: TGCGCCAGCAGCTCTAGCGGGGGGACCCAAGAGACCCAGTACTTC; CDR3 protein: CASSSSGGTQETQYF
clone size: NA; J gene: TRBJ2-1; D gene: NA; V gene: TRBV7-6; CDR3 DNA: TGTGCCAGCAGCTTATTGGCGAGTCGGCAGGGATACAATGAGCAGTTCTTC; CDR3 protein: CASSLLASRQGYNEQFF
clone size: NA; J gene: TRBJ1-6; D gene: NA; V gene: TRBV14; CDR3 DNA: TGTGCCAGCAGCCAAGGCCAGGGGCGGAATTCACCCCTCCACTTT; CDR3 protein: CASSQGQGRNSPLHF
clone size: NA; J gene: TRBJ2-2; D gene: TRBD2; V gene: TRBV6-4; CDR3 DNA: TGTGCCAGCAGTGTTGCGGGGGACAACACCGGGGAGCTGTTTTTT; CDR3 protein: CASSVAGDNTGELFF
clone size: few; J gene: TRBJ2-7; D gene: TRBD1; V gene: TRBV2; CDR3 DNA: TGTGCCAGCAGTGATGTCGAGTGGACAGGAGACTACGAGCAGTACTTC; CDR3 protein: CASSDVEWTGDYEQYF
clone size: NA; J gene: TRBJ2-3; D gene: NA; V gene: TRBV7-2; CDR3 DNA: TGTGCCAGCAGCTTAAACGTCGCGGCAGATACGCAGTATTTT; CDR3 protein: CASSLNVAADTQYF
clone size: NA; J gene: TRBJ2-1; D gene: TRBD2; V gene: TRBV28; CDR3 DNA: TGTGCCAGCAGTGACCCTCTAGCGGGAGGCCTTATGGGCAATGAGCAGTTCTTC; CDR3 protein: CASSDPLAGGLMGNEQFF
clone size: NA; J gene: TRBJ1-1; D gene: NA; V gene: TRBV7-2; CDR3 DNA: TGTGCCAGCAGCTCCCAGGGGCGGACTGAAGCTTTCTTT; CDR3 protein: CASSSQGRTEAFF
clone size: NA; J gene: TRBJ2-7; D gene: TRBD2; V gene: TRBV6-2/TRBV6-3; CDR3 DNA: TGTGCCAGCAGTTACGGACTAGCGGGGGCTCAGGGCGAGCAGTACTTC; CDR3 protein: CASSYGLAGAQGEQYF
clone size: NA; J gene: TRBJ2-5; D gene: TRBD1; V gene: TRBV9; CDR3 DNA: TGTGCCAGCAGCGATGGACAGGGGACGGAGACCCAGTACTTC; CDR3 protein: CASSDGQGTETQYF
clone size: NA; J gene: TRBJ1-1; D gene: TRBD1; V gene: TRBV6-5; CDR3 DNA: TGTGCCAGCAGTTATAGCAGGGGGCGATATGAAGCTTTCTTT; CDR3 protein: CASSYSRGRYEAFF
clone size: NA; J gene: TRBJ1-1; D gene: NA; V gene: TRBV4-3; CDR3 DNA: TGCGCCAGCAGCCAAGATTTACTGTTGAACACTGAAGCTTTCTTT; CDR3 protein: CASSQDLLLNTEAFF
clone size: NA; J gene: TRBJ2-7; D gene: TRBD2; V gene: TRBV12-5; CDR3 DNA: TGTGCTAGTGGTTTGGTATGGCGGGAGAGTCGTATTTGGTCCTACGAGCAGTACTTC; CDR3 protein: CASGLVWRESRIWSYEQYF
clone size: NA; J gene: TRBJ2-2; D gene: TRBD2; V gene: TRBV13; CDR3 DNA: TGTGCCAGCAGCCCCACAGGACTAGCTCCCCTCGGGGAGCTGTTTTTT; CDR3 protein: CASSPTGLAPLGELFF
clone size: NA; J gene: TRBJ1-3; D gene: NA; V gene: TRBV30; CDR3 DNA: TGTGCCTGGAGTGTAGGGGTTTCTGGAAACACCATATATTTT; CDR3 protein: CAWSVGVSGNTIYF
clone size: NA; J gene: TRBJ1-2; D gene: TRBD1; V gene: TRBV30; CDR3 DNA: TGTGCCTGGAGTGGCGGGACAGGGGGCCATGGCTACACCTTC; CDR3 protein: CAWSGGTGGHGYTF